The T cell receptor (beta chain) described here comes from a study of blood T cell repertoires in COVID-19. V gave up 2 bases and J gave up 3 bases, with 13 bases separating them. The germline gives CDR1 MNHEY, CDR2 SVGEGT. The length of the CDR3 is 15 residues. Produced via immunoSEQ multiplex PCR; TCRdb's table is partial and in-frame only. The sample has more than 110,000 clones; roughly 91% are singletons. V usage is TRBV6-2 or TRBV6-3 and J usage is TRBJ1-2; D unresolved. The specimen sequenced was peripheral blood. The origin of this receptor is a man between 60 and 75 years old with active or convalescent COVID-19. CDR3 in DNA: TGTGCCAGCAGTTACCGGGCCCGCGGGGACTATGGCTACACCTTC. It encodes CASSYRARGDYGYTF.